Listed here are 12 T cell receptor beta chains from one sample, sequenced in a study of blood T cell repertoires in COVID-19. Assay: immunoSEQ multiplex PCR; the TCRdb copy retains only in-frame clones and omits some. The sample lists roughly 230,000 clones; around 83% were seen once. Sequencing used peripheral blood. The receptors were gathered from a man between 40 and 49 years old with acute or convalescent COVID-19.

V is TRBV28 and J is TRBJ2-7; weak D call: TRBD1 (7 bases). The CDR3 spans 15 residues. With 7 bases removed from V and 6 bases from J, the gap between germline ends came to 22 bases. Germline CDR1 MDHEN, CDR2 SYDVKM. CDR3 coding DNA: TGTGCCAGCATAACAGTTTTGGAGGGGGCAAGCGAGCAGTACTTC. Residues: CASITVLEGASEQYF.

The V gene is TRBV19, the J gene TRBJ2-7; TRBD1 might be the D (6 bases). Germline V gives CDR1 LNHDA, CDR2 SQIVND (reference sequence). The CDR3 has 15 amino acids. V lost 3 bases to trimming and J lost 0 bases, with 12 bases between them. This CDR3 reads CASSISQGSSYEQYF. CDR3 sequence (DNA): TGTGCCAGTAGTATCAGCCAGGGGAGCTCCTACGAGCAGTACTTC.

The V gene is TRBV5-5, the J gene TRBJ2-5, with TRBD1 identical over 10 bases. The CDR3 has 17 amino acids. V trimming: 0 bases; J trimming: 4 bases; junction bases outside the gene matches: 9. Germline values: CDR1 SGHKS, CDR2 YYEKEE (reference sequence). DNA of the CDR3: TGTGCCAGCAGCTTGGAAGTAGGACAGGGGGTACGAGAGACCCAGTACTTC. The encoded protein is CASSLEVGQGVRETQYF.

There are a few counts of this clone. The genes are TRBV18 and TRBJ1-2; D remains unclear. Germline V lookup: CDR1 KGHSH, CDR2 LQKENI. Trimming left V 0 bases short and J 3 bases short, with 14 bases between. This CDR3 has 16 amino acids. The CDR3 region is CASSPPSLGGHYGYTF. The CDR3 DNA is TGTGCCAGCTCACCACCTAGCTTAGGAGGGCACTATGGCTACACCTTC.

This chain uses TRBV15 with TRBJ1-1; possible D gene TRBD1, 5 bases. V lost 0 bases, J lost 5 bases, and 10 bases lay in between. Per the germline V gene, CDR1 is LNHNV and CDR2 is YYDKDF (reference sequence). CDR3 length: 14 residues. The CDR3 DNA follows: TGTGCCACCAGCAGAGATAACAGGCGGACTGAAGCTTTCTTT. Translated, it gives CATSRDNRRTEAFF.

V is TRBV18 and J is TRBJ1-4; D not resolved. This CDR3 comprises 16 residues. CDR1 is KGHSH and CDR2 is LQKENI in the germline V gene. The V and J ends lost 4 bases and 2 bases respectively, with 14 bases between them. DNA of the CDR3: TGTGCCAGCTCACGCCTCGCGGACTCTACTAATGAAAAACTGTTTTTT. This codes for CASSRLADSTNEKLFF.

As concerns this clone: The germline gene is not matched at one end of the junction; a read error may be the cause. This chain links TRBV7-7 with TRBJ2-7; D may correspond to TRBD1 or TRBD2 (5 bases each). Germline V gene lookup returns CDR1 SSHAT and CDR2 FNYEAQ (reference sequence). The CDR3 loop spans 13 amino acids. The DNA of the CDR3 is TGTGCTAGCAGCTTAGGGGCGGGCTACGAGCAGTACTTC. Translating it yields CASSLGAGYEQYF.

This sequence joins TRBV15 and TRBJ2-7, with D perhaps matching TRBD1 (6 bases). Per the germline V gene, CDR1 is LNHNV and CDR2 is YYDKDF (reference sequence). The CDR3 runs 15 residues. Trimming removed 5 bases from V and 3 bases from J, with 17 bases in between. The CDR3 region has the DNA TGTGCCACCAGCGAGAGGGGCAGGGGTAGCTACGAGCAGTACTTC. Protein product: CATSERGRGSYEQYF.

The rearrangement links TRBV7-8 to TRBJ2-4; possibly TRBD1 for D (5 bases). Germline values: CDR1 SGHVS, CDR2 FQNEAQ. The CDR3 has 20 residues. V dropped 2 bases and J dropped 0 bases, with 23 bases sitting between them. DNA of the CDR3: TGTGCCAGCAGCTTAAGGGTGGGTGGTAGTGACAGTCTAGCCAAAAACATTCAGTACTTC. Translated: CASSLRVGGSDSLAKNIQYF.

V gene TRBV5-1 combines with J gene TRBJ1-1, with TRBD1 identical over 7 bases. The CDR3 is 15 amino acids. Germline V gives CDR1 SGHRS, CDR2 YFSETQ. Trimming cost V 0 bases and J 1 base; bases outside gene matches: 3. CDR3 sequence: CASSLEGAPNTEAFF. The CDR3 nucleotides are TGCGCCAGCAGCTTGGAGGGGGCACCGAACACTGAAGCTTTCTTT.

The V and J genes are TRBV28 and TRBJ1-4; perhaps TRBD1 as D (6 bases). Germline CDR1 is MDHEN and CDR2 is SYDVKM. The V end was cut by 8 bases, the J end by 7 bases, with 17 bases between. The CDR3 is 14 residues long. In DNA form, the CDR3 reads TGTGCCAGCCGCAAGGGGGGGCCTAGTGAAAAACTGTTTTTT. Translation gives CASRKGGPSEKLFF. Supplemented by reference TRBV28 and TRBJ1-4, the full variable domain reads DVKVTQSSRYLVKRTGEKVFLECVQDMDHENMFWYRQDPGLGLRLIYFSYDVKMKEKGDIPEGYSVSREKKERFSLILESASTNQTSMYLCASRKGGPSEKLFFGSGTQLSVL.

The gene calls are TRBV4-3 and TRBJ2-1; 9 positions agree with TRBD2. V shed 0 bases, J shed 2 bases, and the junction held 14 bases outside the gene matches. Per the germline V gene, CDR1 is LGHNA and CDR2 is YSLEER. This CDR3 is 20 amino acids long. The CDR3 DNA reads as TGCGCCAGCAGCCAAGATCTGAGTAGCGGGGGAACCAGTGCCTACAATGAGCAGTTCTTC. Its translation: CASSQDLSSGGTSAYNEQFF.